Included here is one T cell receptor beta chain sequence, with context. One end of the junction varies from germline; a read error may be responsible. Germline loops: CDR1 SGHTA, CDR2 FQGNSA. This CDR3 contains 16 residues. These data are taken from a study of blood T cells in healthy people across ages. The second PCR ran roughly 6 to 12 cycles with a sample-barcoded 5' primer and J-beta primers. TCRdb passed the 5' RACE reads through MiXCR, listing each CDR3 protein once. The profile shows 650,000 to 950,000 distinct CDR3 sequences, around 42% of them singletons. The sequencing sample was made of blood. This clonotype was sampled from a man aged 55-75 years in good health. The J gene is TRBJ2-2, the V gene TRBV7-2; D is unclear. CDR3 nucleotide sequence: TGTGCCGGCAGCTTAGCTTTGGGCTTCAACACCGGGGAGCTGTTTTTT. Protein sequence: CAGSLALGFNTGELFF.